This T cell receptor beta chain was identified in a study of T cell responses to AZD1222 COVID-19 vaccine. Findings and caveats of the study: Most donors were white British and more were female, and clonal diversity was possibly underestimated. Compared with day 0, the breadth and depth of the Spike-specific TCR repertoire rose significantly after two doses of AZD1222.

Comments on this clone: Its antigen is unidentified.

Germline-derived CDR1 and CDR2 are SGHTS and YDEGEE. V lost 1 base, J lost 5 bases, and 16 bases lay in between. The CDR3 consists of 15 residues. Profiling relied on immunoSEQ multiplex PCR, and the TCRdb table lists in-frame clones only, not all of them. This table holds roughly 80,000 clones, just over 90% found once. This TCR came from an adult who received the AZD1222 COVID-19 vaccine. The genes are TRBV5-8 and TRBJ2-7; D possibly uses TRBD1 or TRBD2 (5 bases each). The sample here was peripheral blood, taken 28 days after the second AZD1222 dose. CDR3 residues: CASSLRGSTRDEQYF. In DNA, the CDR3 is TGTGCCAGCAGCTTGCGGGGCAGCACTCGCGACGAGCAGTACTTC.